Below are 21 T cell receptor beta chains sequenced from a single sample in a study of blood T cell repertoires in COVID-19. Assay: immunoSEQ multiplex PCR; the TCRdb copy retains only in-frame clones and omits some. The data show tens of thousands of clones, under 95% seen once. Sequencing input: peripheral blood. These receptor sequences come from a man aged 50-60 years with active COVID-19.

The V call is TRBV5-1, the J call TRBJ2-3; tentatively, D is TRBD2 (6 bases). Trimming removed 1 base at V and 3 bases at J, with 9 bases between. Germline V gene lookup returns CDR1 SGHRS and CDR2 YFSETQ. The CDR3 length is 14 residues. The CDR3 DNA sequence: TGCGCCAGCAGCTTGAGTGGAGGGACAGATACGCAGTATTTT. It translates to CASSLSGGTDTQYF.

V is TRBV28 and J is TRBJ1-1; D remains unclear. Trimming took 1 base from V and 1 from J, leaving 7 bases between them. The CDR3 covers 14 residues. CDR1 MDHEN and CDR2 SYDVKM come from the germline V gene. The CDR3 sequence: CASSLSRANTEAFF. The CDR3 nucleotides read TGTGCCAGCAGTTTATCACGCGCGAACACTGAAGCTTTCTTT.

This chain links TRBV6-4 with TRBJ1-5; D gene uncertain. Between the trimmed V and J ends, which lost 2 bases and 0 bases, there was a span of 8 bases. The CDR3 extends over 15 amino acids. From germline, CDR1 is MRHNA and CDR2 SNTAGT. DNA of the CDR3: TGTGCCAGCAGTGACAAGTTCGGTAGCAATCAGCCCCAGCATTTT. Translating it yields CASSDKFGSNQPQHF.

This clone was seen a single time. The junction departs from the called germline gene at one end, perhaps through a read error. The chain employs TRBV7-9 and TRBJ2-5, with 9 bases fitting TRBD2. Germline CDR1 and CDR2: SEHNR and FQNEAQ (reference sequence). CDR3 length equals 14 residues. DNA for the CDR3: TGTGCCGGCAGCTTGCGGGAGGGCCGGGAGACCCAGTACTTC. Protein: CAGSLREGRETQYF.

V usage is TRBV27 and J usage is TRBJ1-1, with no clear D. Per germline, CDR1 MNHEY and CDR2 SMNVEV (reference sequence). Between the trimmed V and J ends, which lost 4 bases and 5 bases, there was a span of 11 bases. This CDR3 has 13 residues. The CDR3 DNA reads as TGTGCCAGCAGTTATCAAGTGCGGACTGAAGCTTTCTTT. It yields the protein CASSYQVRTEAFF.

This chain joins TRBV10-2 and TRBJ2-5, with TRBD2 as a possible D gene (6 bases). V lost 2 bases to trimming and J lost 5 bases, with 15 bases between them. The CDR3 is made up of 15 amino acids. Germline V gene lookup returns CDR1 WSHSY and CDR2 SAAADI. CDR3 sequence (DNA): TGCGCCAGCAGTGAGCCTAGGGGTCGGGGGGAGACCCAGTACTTC. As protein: CASSEPRGRGETQYF.

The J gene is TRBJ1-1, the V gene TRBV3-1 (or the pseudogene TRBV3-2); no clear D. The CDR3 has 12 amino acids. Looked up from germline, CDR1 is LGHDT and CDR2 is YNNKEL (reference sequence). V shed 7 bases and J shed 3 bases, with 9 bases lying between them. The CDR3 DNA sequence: TGTGCCAGCAAACACGGGGACACTGAAGCTTTCTTT. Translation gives CASKHGDTEAFF.

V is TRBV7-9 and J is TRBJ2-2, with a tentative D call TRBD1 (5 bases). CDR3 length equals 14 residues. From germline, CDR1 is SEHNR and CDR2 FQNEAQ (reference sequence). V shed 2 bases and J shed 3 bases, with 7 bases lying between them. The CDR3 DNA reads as TGTGCCAGCAGCTTATTAGGGGACACCGGGGAGCTGTTTTTT. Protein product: CASSLLGDTGELFF.

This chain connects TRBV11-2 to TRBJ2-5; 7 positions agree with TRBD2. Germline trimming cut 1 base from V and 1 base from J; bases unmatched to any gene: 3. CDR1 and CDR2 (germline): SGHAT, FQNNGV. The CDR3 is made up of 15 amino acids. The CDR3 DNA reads TGTGCCAGCAGCTTAGGAAGGGAGGGCCAAGAGACCCAGTACTTC. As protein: CASSLGREGQETQYF.

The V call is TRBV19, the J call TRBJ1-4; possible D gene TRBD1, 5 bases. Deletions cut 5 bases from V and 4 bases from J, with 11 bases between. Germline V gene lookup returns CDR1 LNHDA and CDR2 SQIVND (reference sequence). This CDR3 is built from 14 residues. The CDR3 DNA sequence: TGTGCCAGTAGTCAACAGGAAAGTAATGAAAAACTGTTTTTT. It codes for CASSQQESNEKLFF.

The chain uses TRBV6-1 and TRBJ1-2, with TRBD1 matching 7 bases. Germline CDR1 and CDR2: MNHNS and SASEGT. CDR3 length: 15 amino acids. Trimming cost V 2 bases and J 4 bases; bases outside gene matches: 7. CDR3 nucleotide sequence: TGTGCCAGCAGTGAACGGACAGGTGGGGCCTATGGCTACACCTTC. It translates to CASSERTGGAYGYTF.

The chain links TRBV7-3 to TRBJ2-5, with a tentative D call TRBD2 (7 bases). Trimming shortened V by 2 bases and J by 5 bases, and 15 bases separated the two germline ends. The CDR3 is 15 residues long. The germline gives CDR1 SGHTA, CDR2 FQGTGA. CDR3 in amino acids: CASSLLGGPGETQYF. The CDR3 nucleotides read TGTGCCAGCAGCTTACTCGGGGGGCCCGGGGAGACCCAGTACTTC.

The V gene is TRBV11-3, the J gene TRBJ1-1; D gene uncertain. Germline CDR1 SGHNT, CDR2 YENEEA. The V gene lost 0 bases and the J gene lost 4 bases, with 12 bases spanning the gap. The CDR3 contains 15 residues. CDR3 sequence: CASSLEGRRSTEAFF. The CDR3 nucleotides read TGTGCCAGCAGCTTAGAGGGCAGGAGGAGCACTGAAGCTTTCTTT.

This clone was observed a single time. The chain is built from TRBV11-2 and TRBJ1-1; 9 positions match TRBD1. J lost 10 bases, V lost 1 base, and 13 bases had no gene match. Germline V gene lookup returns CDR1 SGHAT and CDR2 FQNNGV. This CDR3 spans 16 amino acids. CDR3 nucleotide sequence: TGTGCCAGCAGCTTAGCGCGGACAGGGGCCAGGCGGGGAGCTTTCTTT. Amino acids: CASSLARTGARRGAFF.

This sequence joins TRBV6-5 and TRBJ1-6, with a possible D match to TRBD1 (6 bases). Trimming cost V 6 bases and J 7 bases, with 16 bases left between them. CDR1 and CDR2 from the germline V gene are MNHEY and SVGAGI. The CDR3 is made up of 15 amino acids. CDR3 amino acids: CASRPQGRNNSPLHF. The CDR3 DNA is TGTGCCAGCAGGCCGCAGGGGAGAAACAATTCACCCCTCCACTTT.

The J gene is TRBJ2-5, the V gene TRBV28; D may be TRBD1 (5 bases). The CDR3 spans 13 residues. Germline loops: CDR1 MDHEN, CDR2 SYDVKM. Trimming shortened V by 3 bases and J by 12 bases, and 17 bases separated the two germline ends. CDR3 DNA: TGTGCCAGCAGTTTTAGGGGCCCGATCGGCGAGTACTTC. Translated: CASSFRGPIGEYF.

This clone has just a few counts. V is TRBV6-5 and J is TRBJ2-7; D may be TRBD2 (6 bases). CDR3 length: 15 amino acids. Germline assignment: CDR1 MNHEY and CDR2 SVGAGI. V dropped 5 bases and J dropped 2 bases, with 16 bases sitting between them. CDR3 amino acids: CASSRSGRATYEQYF. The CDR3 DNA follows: TGTGCCAGCAGTAGGAGCGGGCGGGCTACCTACGAGCAGTACTTC.

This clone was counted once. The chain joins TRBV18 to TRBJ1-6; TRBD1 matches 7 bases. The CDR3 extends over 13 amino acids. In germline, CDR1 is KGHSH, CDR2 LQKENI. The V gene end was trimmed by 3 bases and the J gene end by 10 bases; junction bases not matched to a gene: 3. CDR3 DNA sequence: TGTGCCAGCTCACCGCAGGGGGGATCACCCCTCCACTTT. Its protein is CASSPQGGSPLHF.

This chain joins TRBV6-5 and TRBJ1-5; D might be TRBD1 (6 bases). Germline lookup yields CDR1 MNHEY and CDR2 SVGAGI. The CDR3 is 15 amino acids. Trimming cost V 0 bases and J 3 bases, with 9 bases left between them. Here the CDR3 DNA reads TGTGCCAGCAGTTACTCACAGGGCCTCAATCAGCCCCAGCATTTT. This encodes CASSYSQGLNQPQHF.

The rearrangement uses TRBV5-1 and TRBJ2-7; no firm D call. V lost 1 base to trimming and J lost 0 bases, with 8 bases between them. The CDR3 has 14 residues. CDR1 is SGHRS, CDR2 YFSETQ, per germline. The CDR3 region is CASSLRGASYEQYF. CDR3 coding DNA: TGCGCCAGCAGCTTGCGAGGAGCCTCCTACGAGCAGTACTTC.

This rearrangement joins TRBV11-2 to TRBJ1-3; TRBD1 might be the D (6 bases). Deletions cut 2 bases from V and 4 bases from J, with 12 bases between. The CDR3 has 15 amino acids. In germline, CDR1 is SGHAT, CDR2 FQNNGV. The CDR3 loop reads CASSLKPGAGNTIYF. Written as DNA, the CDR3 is TGTGCCAGCAGCTTAAAGCCAGGGGCGGGAAACACCATATATTTT. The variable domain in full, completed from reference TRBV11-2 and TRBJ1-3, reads EAGVAQSPRYKIIEKRQSVAFWCNPISGHATLYWYQQILGQGPKLLIQFQNNGVVDDSQLPKDRFSAERLKGVDSTLKIQPAKLEDSAVYLCASSLKPGAGNTIYFGEGSWLTVV.